This T cell receptor beta chain originates from a study of T cells in Graves' hyperthyroidism and ophthalmopathy (dated by TCRdb to the late 2010s). Some background on the complete study: Peripheral blood was sampled at the time of initial diagnosis, prior to any treatment. Once sampling was done, hyperthyroidism patients were given methimazole at a starting dose of 30 mg daily, whereas ophthalmopathy patients were given high-dose intravenous methylprednisolone. Whether ophthalmopathy could be predicted prospectively was tested in an independent validation cohort made up of under 20 hyperthyroidism patients plus 17 patients who later progressed to ophthalmopathy. Thyroid tissue and blood T-cell repertoires from more than five Graves' hyperthyroidism patients were also compared in the study. The paper reports TCR Vbeta CDR3 sequencing of roughly 140 peripheral blood samples: some 41 ophthalmopathy, roughly 74 hyperthyroidism and approximately 17 progressor patients. The 100 discovery patients were divided at random into training and test sets in a 7:3 ratio. To identify distinguishing TCR V-J signatures, a discovery cohort of 100 patients was used, comprising approximately 40 with Graves' ophthalmopathy and roughly 60 with stable Graves' hyperthyroidism. The investigation overall reported the following: Blood samples also contained most of the expanded thyroid clonotypes (frequency above 0.001), which suggests that blood repertoires may reflect thyroid immune responses. In validation, the model predicted progression to ophthalmopathy with around 71% sensitivity and 72.22% specificity, a median of approximately 6.7 months before onset. A model built on a 13 V-J signature distinguished ophthalmopathy from stable hyperthyroidism, reaching 85% to 90% sensitivity and about 81% specificity in cross-validation and 80%/75% in testing. Sample size was not statistically predetermined, and investigators were not blinded to group allocation.

The TCR beta CDR3 regions were amplified from the RNA transcripts. For the first round of RT-PCR on the TCR CDR3, the HTBI primer set was used together with the Qiagen OneStep RT-PCR kit. Libraries were constructed in a second round of multiplex PCR, after which size selection and purification were carried out. Paired-end sequencing of the libraries was performed with 100 bp reads on an Illumina HiSeq2000. As for how the authors treated the data: Raw data were processed with SOAPnuke, discarding reads with adapters, uncalled bases, mean Phred below 15, or no exact constant-primer or identifier match. COPE v1.2.5 was used to merge the high-quality paired reads, and each unique nucleotide sequence was defined as a clonotype. Clonotypes were aligned to IMGT TRBV, TRBD and TRBJ reference segments using MiTCR v1.1. Analysis was restricted to V-J combinations with a frequency above 0.0001, which covered about 99% of repertoires. The TCS score was defined as F50 (clonal expansion) divided by E x V (chaos), with BLOSUM62-based TCRdist calculated between CDR3 peptides within each V-J. Welch's t-statistics and random forest reduced 450 to 600 V-J features to fewer than 15, which were used in a naive Bayes classifier (R e1071). Through fastp at Q25 and MiXCR, TCRdb rebuilt clones from the public reads, retaining in-frame beta chains. Merged by CDR3 protein, the rows form single entries marked with the most common genes and DNA. These V and J calls are TCRdb output, not the study's own analysis. This sample is represented by roughly 290,000 distinct CDR3 sequences; roughly an eighth of them were singletons. Roughly 7.9% of the sample lies in the top ten.

Stable Graves' hyperthyroidism was defined as no progression to ophthalmopathy during 18 months of follow-up. Hyperthyroidism patients were aged 18 to 65 years and newly diagnosed, with disease duration of less than 2 months. Any patient with an uncontrolled infection, another autoimmune disease, pregnancy or lactation was excluded. Diagnoses relied on clinical symptoms, serum thyroxine and TRAb, thyroid ultrasound and orbital computed tomography. Ficoll-Paque density gradient centrifugation was used to isolate PBMCs from around 10 ml of fresh peripheral blood. Total RNA was extracted using Trizol reagent, and RNA quality was assessed on an Agilent 2100 Bioanalyzer. The CDR3 goes from the cysteine to the phenylalanine over 12 residues. Only CDR3 DNA remains: 36 bases, in frame from the first base. The germline ends are 13 bases apart after V is trimmed by 6 bases and J by 7 bases. In regard to this clonotype: The antigen it binds to is not known. Per-base quality was not reported, and no clone a single base away is much larger than it.

The clonotype originates from a woman in her thirties or forties with Graves' hyperthyroidism. The sequenced sample consisted of blood. The chain couples TRBV12-3 or TRBV12-4 to TRBJ2-7, with the D gene uncertain. CDR3 reads: CASRTESGEQYF. The nucleotide sequence reads TGTGCCAGCAGAACCGAGTCCGGGGAGCAGTACTTC.